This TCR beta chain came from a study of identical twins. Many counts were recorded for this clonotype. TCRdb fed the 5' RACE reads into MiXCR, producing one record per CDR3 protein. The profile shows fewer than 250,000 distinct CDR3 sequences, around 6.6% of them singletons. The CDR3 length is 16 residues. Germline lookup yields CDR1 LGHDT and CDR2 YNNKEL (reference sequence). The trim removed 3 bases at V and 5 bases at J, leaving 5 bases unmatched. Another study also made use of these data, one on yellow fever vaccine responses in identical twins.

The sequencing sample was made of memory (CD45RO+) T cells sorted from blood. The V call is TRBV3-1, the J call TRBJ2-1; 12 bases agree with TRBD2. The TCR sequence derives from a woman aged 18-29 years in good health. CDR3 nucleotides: TGTGCCAGCAGCCATCGGACTAGCGGGGAGAACAATGAGCAGTTCTTC. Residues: CASSHRTSGENNEQFF.